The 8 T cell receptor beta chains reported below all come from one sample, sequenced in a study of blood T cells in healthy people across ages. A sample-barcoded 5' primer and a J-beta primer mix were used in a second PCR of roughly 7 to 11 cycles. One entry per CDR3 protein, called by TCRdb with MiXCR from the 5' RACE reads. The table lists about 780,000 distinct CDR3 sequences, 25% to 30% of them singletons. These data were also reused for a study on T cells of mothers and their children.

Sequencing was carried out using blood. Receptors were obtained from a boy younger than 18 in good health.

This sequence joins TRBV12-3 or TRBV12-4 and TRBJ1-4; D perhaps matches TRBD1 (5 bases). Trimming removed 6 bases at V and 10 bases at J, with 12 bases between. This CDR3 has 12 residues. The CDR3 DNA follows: TGTGCCAGCAGCCCAGGGTCCGGAAAACTGTTTTTT. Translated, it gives CASSPGSGKLFF.

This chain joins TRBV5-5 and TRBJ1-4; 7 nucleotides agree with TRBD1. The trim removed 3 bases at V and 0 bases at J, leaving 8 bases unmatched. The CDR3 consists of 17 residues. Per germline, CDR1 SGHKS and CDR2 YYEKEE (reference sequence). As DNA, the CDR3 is TGTGCCAGCAGCTACAAGACAGGGCTTGCAACTAATGAAAAACTGTTTTTT. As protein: CASSYKTGLATNEKLFF.

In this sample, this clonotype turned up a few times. CDR3 amino acids: CSAAQPIGNQPQHF. The CDR3 DNA follows: TGCAGTGCCGCCCAGCCCATCGGCAATCAGCCCCAGCATTTT. The chain couples TRBV20-1 to TRBJ1-5, with D unclear. The ends were cut back, 6 bases at V and 2 bases at J, with 14 bases in the middle. This CDR3 is built from 14 residues. The V gene's germline CDR1 is DFQATT and CDR2 SNEGSKA (reference sequence).

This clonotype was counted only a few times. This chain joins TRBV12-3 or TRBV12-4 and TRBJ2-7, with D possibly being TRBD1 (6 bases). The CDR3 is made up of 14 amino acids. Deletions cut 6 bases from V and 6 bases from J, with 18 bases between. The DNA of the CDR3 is TGTGCCAGCAGCCGCCGCCGACAGGACTCCGAGCAGTACTTC. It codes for CASSRRRQDSEQYF.

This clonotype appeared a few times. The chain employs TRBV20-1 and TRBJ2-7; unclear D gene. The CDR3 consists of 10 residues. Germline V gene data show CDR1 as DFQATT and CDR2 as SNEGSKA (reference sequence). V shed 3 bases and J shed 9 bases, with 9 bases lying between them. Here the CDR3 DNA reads TGCAGTGCTAGTAAGGACGGGCAGTACTTC. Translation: CSASKDGQYF.

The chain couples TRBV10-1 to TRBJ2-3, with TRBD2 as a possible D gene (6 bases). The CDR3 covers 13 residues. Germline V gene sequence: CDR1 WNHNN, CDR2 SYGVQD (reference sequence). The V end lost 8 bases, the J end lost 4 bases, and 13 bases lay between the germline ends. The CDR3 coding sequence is TGCGCCAGCGGAGGGCAGAGCGCAGATACGCAGTATTTT. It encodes CASGGQSADTQYF.

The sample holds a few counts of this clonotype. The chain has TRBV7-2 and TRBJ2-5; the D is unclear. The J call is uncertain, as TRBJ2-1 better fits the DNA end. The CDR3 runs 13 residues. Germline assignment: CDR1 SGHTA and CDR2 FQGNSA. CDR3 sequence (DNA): TGTGCCAGCAGCTACGGGTTAAATGATGAGCAGTTCTTC. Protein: CASSYGLNDEQFF.

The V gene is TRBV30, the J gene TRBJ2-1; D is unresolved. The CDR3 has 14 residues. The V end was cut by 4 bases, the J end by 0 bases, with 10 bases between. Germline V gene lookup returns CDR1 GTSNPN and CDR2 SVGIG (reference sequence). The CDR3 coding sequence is TGTGCCTGGAAGCTCCACAGCTCCTACAATGAGCAGTTCTTC. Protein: CAWKLHSSYNEQFF.